This passage covers 12 T cell receptor beta chains from one sample sequenced in a study of shared clonotypes between healthy human individuals. Produced via immunoSEQ multiplex PCR; TCRdb's table is partial and in-frame only. In the table there are 1,500,000 or so clones, roughly 96% of which are singletons. The sequencing sample was made of naive CD4+ T cells sorted from blood. This sample's subset: CD45RA+ positively selected. These receptors all stem from a man under 40 in good health.

The chain recombines TRBV5-1 with TRBJ2-3; 8 bases fit TRBD2. The J segment lost 5 bases and the V segment lost 2 bases, leaving 1 base of the junction unmatched. This CDR3 contains 13 residues. CDR1 SGHRS and CDR2 YFSETQ come from the germline V gene. CDR3 amino acids: CASSFREGDTQYF. The CDR3, as DNA: TGCGCCAGCAGCTTCCGGGAGGGAGATACGCAGTATTTT.

The rearrangement uses TRBV7-2 and TRBJ2-5, with no clear D. The CDR3 spans 13 residues. Germline V gene data show CDR1 as SGHTA and CDR2 as FQGNSA. The V and J ends lost 1 base and 9 bases respectively, with 12 bases between them. The CDR3 sequence is CASSLEHPRAQYF. Written as DNA, the CDR3 is TGTGCCAGCAGCTTAGAGCACCCTCGGGCCCAGTACTTC. The full variable domain, completed using reference TRBV7-2 and TRBJ2-5, is GAGVSQSPSNKVTEKGKDVELRCDPISGHTALYWYRQSLGQGLEFLIYFQGNSAPDKSGLPSDRFSAERTGGSVSTLTIQRTQQEDSAVYLCASSLEHPRAQYFGPGTRLLVL.

The rearrangement joins TRBV28 to TRBJ2-3; possibly TRBD2 for D (6 bases). The CDR3 is 15 residues long. Germline values: CDR1 MDHEN, CDR2 SYDVKM. The V end was cut by 6 bases, the J end by 1 base, with 14 bases between. CDR3 DNA sequence: TGTGCCAGCAGCCCCGGAGGGGTCCGCACAGATACGCAGTATTTT. Protein: CASSPGGVRTDTQYF.

The chain recombines TRBV4-2 with TRBJ1-2, with 7 bases lining up with TRBD1. Losses at the gene ends were 1 base for V and 4 bases for J; bases not matched to a gene: 9. The CDR3 extends over 16 amino acids. Germline V gives CDR1 LGHNA, CDR2 YNFKEQ. This CDR3 reads CASSQVTGRTPYGYTF. DNA for the CDR3: TGTGCCAGCAGCCAAGTGACAGGGAGAACCCCCTATGGCTACACCTTC.

The V call is TRBV7-9, the J call TRBJ1-1, with a tentative D call TRBD1 (5 bases). Germline V gives CDR1 SEHNR, CDR2 FQNEAQ (reference sequence). The CDR3 is 15 residues long. Between the trimmed V and J ends, which lost 3 bases and 1 base, there was a span of 12 bases. The CDR3 DNA reads TGTGCCAGCAGCTTCCCAGCGGGGGGGAACACTGAAGCTTTCTTT. Translation: CASSFPAGGNTEAFF.

On this clone itself: Within the sample, other DNA sequences also encode this same CDR3. The chain is built from TRBV11-2 and TRBJ2-5; D unresolved. Germline CDR1 reads SGHAT; CDR2 reads FQNNGV. This CDR3 comprises 12 residues. V gave up 0 bases and J gave up 4 bases, with 3 bases separating them. Here the CDR3 reads CASSLEGETQYF. The CDR3 DNA reads TGTGCCAGCAGCTTAGAGGGAGAGACCCAGTACTTC.

This clone was detected once. The chain combines TRBV5-4 with TRBJ1-4; TRBD1 agrees at 10 bases. The CDR3 is 13 amino acids. The J segment lost 7 bases and the V segment lost 10 bases, leaving 7 bases of the junction unmatched. Germline V gene sequence: CDR1 SGHNT, CDR2 YYREEE (reference sequence). For the CDR3, the DNA is TGTGCCGGATCCCGGGACAGGGGTGAAAAACTGTTTTTT. Translation gives CAGSRDRGEKLFF.

The gene calls are TRBV28 and TRBJ1-4; D not certain. The CDR3 length is 14 residues. V was shortened by 3 bases and J by 6 bases, with 11 bases between the two germline ends. The germline CDR1 and CDR2 sequences are MDHEN and SYDVKM. The CDR3 loop reads CASSLVVADEKLFF. The CDR3 coding sequence is TGTGCCAGCAGTTTGGTAGTGGCGGATGAAAAACTGTTTTTT.

The chain uses TRBV28 and TRBJ1-5; D is unclear. The CDR3 is 16 residues long. V was shortened by 2 bases and J by 0 bases, with 11 bases between the two germline ends. Germline V gene lookup returns CDR1 MDHEN and CDR2 SYDVKM. This CDR3 is CASSLAGGISNQPQHF. The DNA of the CDR3 is TGTGCCAGCAGTTTAGCTGGCGGAATTAGCAATCAGCCCCAGCATTTT.

The V gene is TRBV4-3, the J gene TRBJ1-2; D call uncertain. There are 14 residues in the CDR3. V lost 4 bases and J lost 8, with 17 bases in between. Per germline, CDR1 LGHNA and CDR2 YSLEER. The CDR3 bases are TGCGCCAGCAGCCGCGCGGAGGCCCTGGAGGGCTACACCTTC. It encodes CASSRAEALEGYTF.

The chain is built from TRBV29-1 and TRBJ2-1, with D perhaps given as TRBD1 or TRBD2 (6 bases each). V lost 4 bases to trimming and J lost 4 bases, with 14 bases between them. Germline values: CDR1 SQVTM, CDR2 ANQGSEA. This CDR3 contains 14 residues. CDR3 in DNA: TGCAGCGTTGGGGGGGCGGGAACTTACAATGAGCAGTTCTTC. It yields the protein CSVGGAGTYNEQFF.

The rearrangement links TRBV4-3 to TRBJ1-3; 7 positions agree with TRBD1. Germline assignment: CDR1 LGHNA and CDR2 YSLEER. Unmatched junction bases numbered 3, after V lost 0 bases and J lost 4 bases. This CDR3 has 15 residues. CDR3 coding DNA: TGCGCCAGCAGCCAAGATAAGACAGGGGGAAACACCATATATTTT. It codes for CASSQDKTGGNTIYF.